Listed below are T cell receptor beta chains from one sample, sequenced in a study of blood T cell repertoires in COVID-19. Here immunoSEQ multiplex PCR was the method, and the copy in TCRdb shows in-frame clones only, minus some. The sample lists about 670,000 clones; more than 80% were seen once. Sequenced sample: peripheral blood. These TCRs come from a woman younger than 35 with acute or convalescent COVID-19. Each CDR3 is given with its conserved first and last residue. The D gene is left open where the match is weak. Clone size, where shown, is once, few, many, or a class for clones that have expanded.

D gene,J gene,V gene,clone size,CDR3 protein,CDR3 DNA
-,TRBJ2-7,TRBV27,-,CASSRQVPSYEQYF,TGTGCCAGCAGCCGGCAGGTGCCAAGCTACGAGCAGTACTTC
TRBD1,TRBJ1-4,TRBV19,-,CASSIGGTGEKLFF,TGTGCCAGTAGTATAGGGGGGACAGGGGAAAAACTGTTTTTT
TRBD1,TRBJ1-2,TRBV6-5,-,CASSDWDRPRYGYTF,TGTGCCAGCAGCGACTGGGACAGGCCGAGGTATGGCTACACCTTC
-,TRBJ1-2,TRBV6-6,-,CASSYSDTYGYTF,TGTGCCAGCAGTTACTCGGACACTTATGGCTACACCTTC
TRBD1,TRBJ1-5,TRBV9,-,CASSPGQGLSNQPQHF,TGTGCCAGCAGCCCGGGACAGGGATTGAGCAATCAGCCCCAGCATTTT
TRBD1,TRBJ1-5,TRBV6-5,-,CASRADRSGNQPQHF,TGTGCCAGCAGAGCGGACAGGTCAGGCAATCAGCCCCAGCATTTT
-,TRBJ1-1,TRBV12-3/TRBV12-4,-,CATRAGTEAFF,TGTGCCACCAGGGCAGGCACTGAAGCTTTCTTT
TRBD1,TRBJ1-1,TRBV12-5,-,CASGFTGAEMLMNTEAFF,TGTGCTAGTGGTTTCACAGGGGCCGAAATGTTGATGAACACTGAAGCTTTCTTT
TRBD1,TRBJ1-1,TRBV4-2,-,CASSPGTGWPEAFF,TGTGCCAGCAGCCCTGGGACAGGGTGGCCTGAAGCTTTCTTT
TRBD1,TRBJ1-6,TRBV7-9,-,CASSPTEGPRGRSPLHF,TGTGCCAGCAGCCCAACCGAGGGCCCCAGGGGGAGGTCACCCCTCCACTTT
TRBD1,TRBJ1-2,TRBV29-1,-,CSVDVDRGRKLGYGYTF,TGCAGCGTTGATGTGGACAGGGGGCGTAAGTTAGGCTATGGCTACACCTTC
-,TRBJ1-5,TRBV30,once,CAWSGGVGQPQHF,TGTGCCTGGAGTGGGGGGGTGGGTCAGCCCCAGCATTTT
TRBD1,TRBJ1-2,TRBV4-1,-,CASSQDRTGRPYGYTF,TGCGCCAGCAGCCAAGACCGGACAGGGCGACCCTATGGCTACACCTTC
TRBD1,TRBJ1-5,TRBV15,-,CATSPDRGVNQPQHF,TGTGCCACCAGCCCGGACAGGGGCGTTAATCAGCCCCAGCATTTT
TRBD1,TRBJ1-4,TRBV6-1,-,CASSEGAGGYEKLFF,TGTGCCAGCAGTGAAGGGGCAGGGGGCTATGAAAAACTGTTTTTT
TRBD1,TRBJ1-2,TRBV19,few,CASSPRAGGDYGYTF,TGTGCCAGTAGTCCTCGTGCAGGGGGCGACTATGGCTACACCTTC
-,TRBJ1-2,TRBV7-2,-,CASSPRSGDGYTF,TGTGCCAGCAGCCCCCGGTCCGGGGATGGCTACACCTTC
-,TRBJ1-2,TRBV6-1,once,CASRRGFLGYTF,TGTGCCAGCAGGAGAGGGTTTTTGGGCTACACCTTC
TRBD2,TRBJ2-7,TRBV9,-,CASSAGTSGSYEQYF,TGTGCCAGCAGCGCCGGGACTAGCGGATCTTACGAGCAGTACTTC
-,TRBJ1-5,TRBV6-5,-,CASSTVGSNQPQHF,TGTGCCAGCAGCACAGTAGGCAGCAATCAGCCCCAGCATTTT
TRBD1,TRBJ1-4,TRBV5-1,-,CASSTQGQGANEKLFF,TGCGCCAGCAGCACCCAAGGACAGGGTGCTAATGAAAAACTGTTTTTT
-,TRBJ2-7,TRBV14,-,CASSQEDSLSYEQYF,TGTGCCAGCAGCCAAGAGGACAGCCTATCCTACGAGCAGTACTTC
TRBD1,TRBJ2-1,TRBV7-3,-,CASSPPPTGGTSYNEQFF,TGTGCCAGCAGCCCCCCCCCGACAGGGGGGACCTCCTACAATGAGCAGTTCTTC
TRBD1,TRBJ1-5,TRBV27,-,CASSFSTGPNQPQHF,TGTGCCAGCAGTTTCTCGACAGGGCCCAATCAGCCCCAGCATTTT
TRBD1,TRBJ1-6,TRBV11-3,-,CASSRTGDHFNSPLHF,TGTGCCAGCTCACGGACAGGGGACCACTTTAATTCACCCCTCCACTTT
TRBD2,TRBJ2-3,TRBV11-1,-,CASRSGLAADTQYF,TGTGCCAGCCGATCGGGACTAGCGGCAGATACGCAGTATTTT
-,TRBJ1-1,TRBV21-1,-,CASSSPGRRGRRDTEAFF,TGTGCCAGCAGCAGTCCAGGGCGGAGGGGGCGGAGGGACACTGAAGCTTTCTTT
TRBD1,TRBJ1-4,TRBV5-5,-,CASSLGQGREKLFF,TGTGCCAGCAGCTTGGGACAGGGTCGGGAAAAACTGTTTTTT
-,TRBJ2-7,TRBV20-1,-,CSAGEQYF,TGCAGTGCCGGCGAGCAGTACTTC
-,TRBJ1-3,TRBV7-3,-,CASSLGGGGGNTIYF,TGTGCCAGCAGCTTGGGCGGGGGAGGAGGAAACACCATATATTTT
-,TRBJ2-5,TRBV15,-,CATSRDAGGQQETQYF,TGTGCCACCAGCAGAGATGCGGGGGGACAGCAAGAGACCCAGTACTTC
-,TRBJ2-7,TRBV7-8,-,CASSFRGEAYEQYF,TGTGCCAGCAGCTTTAGAGGGGAGGCCTACGAGCAGTACTTC
TRBD1,TRBJ1-1,TRBV6-6,-,CASSDRVTEAFF,TGTGCCAGCAGTGACAGGGTCACTGAAGCTTTCTTT
TRBD1,TRBJ1-2,TRBV6-5,-,CASSSTQGALVGYTF,TGTGCCAGCAGTTCAACCCAGGGGGCGCTGGTTGGCTACACCTTC
TRBD1,TRBJ1-2,TRBV5-6,-,CASSSPGQGSGYTF,TGTGCCAGCAGCTCGCCCGGACAGGGGAGTGGCTACACCTTC
TRBD2,TRBJ2-5,TRBV28,once,CASSVLGLAGGRETQYF,TGTGCCAGCAGTGTATTGGGACTAGCGGGGGGGCGTGAGACCCAGTACTTC
TRBD1,TRBJ2-7,TRBV13,once,CASSPGTGAYEQYF,TGTGCCAGCAGCCCCGGGACAGGGGCCTACGAGCAGTACTTC
-,TRBJ1-2,TRBV7-2,-,CASSLGIAGGYTF,TGTGCCAGCAGCTTAGGGATCGCAGGTGGCTACACCTTC
-,TRBJ1-5,TRBV4-1,-,CASSQEGGGQPQHF,TGCGCCAGCAGCCAAGAAGGTGGCGGGCAGCCCCAGCATTTT
TRBD2,TRBJ2-3,TRBV6-1,-,CASSEASTSGATDTQYF,TGTGCCAGCAGTGAAGCGTCGACTAGCGGAGCCACAGATACGCAGTATTTT